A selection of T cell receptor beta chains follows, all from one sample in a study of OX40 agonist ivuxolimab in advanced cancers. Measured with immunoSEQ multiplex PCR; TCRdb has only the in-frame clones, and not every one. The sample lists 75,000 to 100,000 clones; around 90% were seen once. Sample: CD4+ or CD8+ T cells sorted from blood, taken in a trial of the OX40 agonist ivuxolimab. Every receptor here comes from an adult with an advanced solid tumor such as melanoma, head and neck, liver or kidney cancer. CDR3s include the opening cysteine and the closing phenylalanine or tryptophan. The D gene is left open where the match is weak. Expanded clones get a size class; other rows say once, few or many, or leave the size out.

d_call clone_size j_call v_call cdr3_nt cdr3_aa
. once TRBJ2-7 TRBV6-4 TGTGCCACCATCGGGGGCGCGGATTACGAGCAGTACTTC CATIGGADYEQYF
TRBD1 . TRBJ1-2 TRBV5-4 TGTGCCAGCAGCTTGCTTACAGGGGGTGATGGCTACACCTTC CASSLLTGGDGYTF
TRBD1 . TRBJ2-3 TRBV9 TGTGCCAGCAGCGACGGCTACAGGGGCGGCACGCAGTATTTT CASSDGYRGGTQYF
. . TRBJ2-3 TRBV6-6 TGTGCCAGCAGTTACGAGGGGCTCGGCACAGATACGCAGTATTTT CASSYEGLGTDTQYF
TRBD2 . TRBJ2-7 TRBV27 TGTGCCAGCAGTTCCCCCGGACTAGCGGAGCAGTACTTC CASSSPGLAEQYF
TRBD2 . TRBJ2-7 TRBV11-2 TGTGCCAGCAGCTTAGGGGCGGGAGCTGGGGACGAGCAGTACTTC CASSLGAGAGDEQYF
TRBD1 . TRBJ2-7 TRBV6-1 TGTGCCAGCAGTGATTTAGGACAGGGTCCCTACGAGCAGTACTTC CASSDLGQGPYEQYF
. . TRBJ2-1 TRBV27 TGTGCCAGCAGTTTCACGGGAGAGCAGTTCTTC CASSFTGEQFF
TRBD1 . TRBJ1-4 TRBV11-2 TGTGCCAGCAGCTTAGGACCCGGGACAGGTGGTGAAAAACTGTTTTTT CASSLGPGTGGEKLFF
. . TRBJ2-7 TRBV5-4 TGTGCCAGCAGCCGGACCCCGTCTTACGAGCAGTACTTC CASSRTPSYEQYF
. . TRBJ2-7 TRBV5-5 TGTGCCAGCAGCCCGACGGGTCTGATTCGCGAGCAGTACTTC CASSPTGLIREQYF
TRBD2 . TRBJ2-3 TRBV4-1 TGCGCCAGCAGCCTGGGAGCGGGAGGGCCGTCAGATACGCAGTATTTT CASSLGAGGPSDTQYF
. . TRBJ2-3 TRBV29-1 TGCAGCGTAGCCGGTGCGGGGATTCGAGATACGCAGTATTTT CSVAGAGIRDTQYF
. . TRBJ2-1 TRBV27 TGTGCCAGCAGTTTTGGTAATGAGCAGTTCTTC CASSFGNEQFF
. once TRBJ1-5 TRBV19 TGTGCCAGTAGTATAGAGGAATATAGCAATCAGCCCCAGCATTTT CASSIEEYSNQPQHF
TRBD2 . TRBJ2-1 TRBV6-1 TGTGCCAGCAGTGAAGGAACGGGAGGGCCTTACAATGAGCAGTTCTTC CASSEGTGGPYNEQFF
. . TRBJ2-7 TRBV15 TGTGCCACCAGCAGTATTCCGGGCTCCAACCACGAGCAGTACTTC CATSSIPGSNHEQYF
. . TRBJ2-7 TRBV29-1 TGCAGCGCGACCCAGAGCTCCTACGAGCAGTACTTC CSATQSSYEQYF
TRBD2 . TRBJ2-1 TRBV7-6 TGTGCCAGCAGCCGCGCGGGGGGGACTTACAATGAGCAGTTCTTC CASSRAGGTYNEQFF
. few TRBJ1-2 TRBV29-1 TGCAGCGTTCTAGGCGGGCAGAACTATGGCTACACCTTC CSVLGGQNYGYTF
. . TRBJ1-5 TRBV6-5 TGTGCCAGCAACCATCGACAGGATAGCAATCAGCCCCAGCATTTT CASNHRQDSNQPQHF
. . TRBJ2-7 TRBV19 TGTGCCAGTATGGCGGGCGTTGGGCCTGCCTACGAGCAGTACTTC CASMAGVGPAYEQYF
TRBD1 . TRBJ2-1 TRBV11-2 TGTGCCAGCAGCTTAGATCCACGGGACAGTAGAAATGAGCAGTTCTTC CASSLDPRDSRNEQFF
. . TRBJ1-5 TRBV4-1 TGCGCCAGCAGCCAAGAACAAAGAAATCAGCCCCAGCATTTT CASSQEQRNQPQHF
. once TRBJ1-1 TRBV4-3 TGCGCCAGCAGCTATTATACTGAAGCTTTCTTT CASSYYTEAFF
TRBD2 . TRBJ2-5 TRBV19 TGTGCCAGTAGTTCGGGCGGGGGTCCGGCAGAGACCCAGTACTTC CASSSGGGPAETQYF
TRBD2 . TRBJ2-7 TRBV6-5 TGTGCCAGCAGTTACGGGACTAGCGGGTACGAGCAGTACTTC CASSYGTSGYEQYF
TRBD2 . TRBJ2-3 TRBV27 TGTGCCAGCAGTTACAGCGGGGGACGCACAGATACGCAGTATTTT CASSYSGGRTDTQYF
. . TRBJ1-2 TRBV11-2 TGTGCCAGCAGCTTAAGGGCAGGGGCCGGAGGCTACACCTTC CASSLRAGAGGYTF
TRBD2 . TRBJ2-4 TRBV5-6 TGTGCCAGCAGCTTCGGACTAGCGATGGACTTC CASSFGLAMDF
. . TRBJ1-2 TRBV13 TGTGCCAGCAGCGTGCAGGCCTATGGCTACACCTTC CASSVQAYGYTF
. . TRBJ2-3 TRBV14 TGTGCCAGCAGCCATTTGGATACGCAGTATTTT CASSHLDTQYF
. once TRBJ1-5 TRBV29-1 TGCAGCGTTAGTGGAGATAGCAATCAGCCCCAGCATTTT CSVSGDSNQPQHF
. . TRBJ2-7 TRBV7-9 TGTGCCAGCAGCTTAGACCGGACAACGTACGAGCAGTACTTC CASSLDRTTYEQYF
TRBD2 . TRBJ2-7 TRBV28 TGTGCCAGCTCCCCGTGGGGGGGCGAGCAGTACTTC CASSPWGGEQYF
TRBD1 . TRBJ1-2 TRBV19 TGTGCCAGCTTAAAGGGAGGGGGCGATGGCTACACCTTC CASLKGGGDGYTF
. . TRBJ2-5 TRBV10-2 TGCGCCAGCATCCCCTCCGCGGGGGCCTTGGAGACCCAGTACTTC CASIPSAGALETQYF
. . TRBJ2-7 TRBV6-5 TGTGCCAGCAGTTACTCGGCCGGGACCGCAATCTACGAGCAGTACTTC CASSYSAGTAIYEQYF
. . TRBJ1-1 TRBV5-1 TGCGCCAGCAGCTTGTACGCAGGGGCTTATGAAGCTTTCTTT CASSLYAGAYEAFF
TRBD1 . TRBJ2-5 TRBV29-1 TGCAGCGTAGTAAAGTCCGGGACAGGAGAGACCCAGTACTTC CSVVKSGTGETQYF
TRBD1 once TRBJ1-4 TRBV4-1 TGCGCCAGCAGCTTCTTACAGGGGGCTAATGAAAAACTGTTTTTT CASSFLQGANEKLFF
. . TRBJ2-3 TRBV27 TGTGCCAGCAGTTTGGGGGATACGCAGTATTTT CASSLGDTQYF
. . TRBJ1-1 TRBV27 TGTGCCAGCAGTTTATGGGGGGGCGGCGGGAACACTGAAGCTTTCTTT CASSLWGGGGNTEAFF
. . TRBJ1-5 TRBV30 TGTGCCTGGCAGGAGGCAGGAGATCAGCCCCAACATTTT CAWQEAGDQPQHF
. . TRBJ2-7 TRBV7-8 TGTGCCAGCAGCTTAGGGAGGGGGGTGCAGTACTTC CASSLGRGVQYF
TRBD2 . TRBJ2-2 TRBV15 TGTGCCACCAGCAGACCGGGACTAGGGGACACCGGGGAGCTGTTTTTT CATSRPGLGDTGELFF
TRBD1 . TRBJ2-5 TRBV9 TGTGCCAGCAGCGCGGGACAGGCCTACCAAGAGACCCAGTACTTC CASSAGQAYQETQYF
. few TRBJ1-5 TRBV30 TGTGCCTGGAGTGCCCCAAGGCGGTATAGCAATCAGCCCCAGCATTTT CAWSAPRRYSNQPQHF
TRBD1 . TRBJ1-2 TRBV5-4 TGTGCCAGCAGCGTCGGGACAGGGAACGGCTATGGCTACACCTTC CASSVGTGNGYGYTF
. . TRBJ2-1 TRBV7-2 TGTGCCAGCAGCTCGCCGGGACGGCGTAATGAGCAGTTCTTC CASSSPGRRNEQFF
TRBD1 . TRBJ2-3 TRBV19 TGTGCCAGTAGTGGTCAGGGGGCAACAGATACGCAGTATTTT CASSGQGATDTQYF
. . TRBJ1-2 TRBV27 TGTGCCAGCAGTTTTAGGGGGAGAAACTATGGCTACACCTTC CASSFRGRNYGYTF
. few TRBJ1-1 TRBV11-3 TGTGCCAGCAGCTTAGGTCCTCCGGGGGACACTGAAGCTTTCTTT CASSLGPPGDTEAFF
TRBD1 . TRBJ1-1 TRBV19 TGTGCCAGTAGCGTAACAGGGGGCGCAGGTAATGAAGCTTTCTTT CASSVTGGAGNEAFF
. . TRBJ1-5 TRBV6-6 TGTGCCAGCAGTTACTCATTAGACGGCCCGAATCAGCCCCAGCATTTT CASSYSLDGPNQPQHF
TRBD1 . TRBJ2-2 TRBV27 TGTGCCAGCAGTTATCCAGGGGGCCTCGGGGAGCTGTTTTTT CASSYPGGLGELFF
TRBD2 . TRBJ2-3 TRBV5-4 TGTGCCAGCAGCTTGGGGGCGGGAGGAAGAGATACGCAGTATTTT CASSLGAGGRDTQYF
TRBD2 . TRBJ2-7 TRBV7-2 TGTGCCAGCAGCCTAAGGACTAGCGGGAGGGCCTCCTACGAGCAGTACTTC CASSLRTSGRASYEQYF
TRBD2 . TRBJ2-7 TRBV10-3 TGTGCCATCAGTGAGAAAGGGCGGGAGGACTACGAGCAGTACTTC CAISEKGREDYEQYF